The T cell receptor beta chain under discussion was sequenced for a study of blood T cell repertoires in COVID-19. Across the whole study: Researchers got acute and convalescent COVID-19 samples from the United States, Italy and Spain. PBMCs, B-cell-depleted T cells, or T cells were the source of the cDNA or gDNA that made up the material.

V was pared by 5 bases and J by 1 base, with 7 bases of the junction left unmatched. The CDR3 loop spans 15 amino acids. The germline V gene encodes CDR1 SGHTA and CDR2 FQGNSA. Authors' methods: Reference gene primers were amplified, and this amplification served to estimate nucleated cell counts. Profiled with immunoSEQ multiplex PCR; TCRdb holds only in-frame clones, not every one. Clone size and the V and J calls come from that table; the DNA yielded D and trimming. The table shows about 260,000 clones, with more than 75% occurring only once. The rearrangement links TRBV7-2 to TRBJ2-5, with 7 bases identical to TRBD2. The TCR originated in a man in his forties who had recovered from COVID-19. Sequenced sample: peripheral blood. DNA of the CDR3: TGTGCCAGCAGCAATCACGGGACTACCCAAGAGACCCAGTACTTC. It yields the protein CASSNHGTTQETQYF.